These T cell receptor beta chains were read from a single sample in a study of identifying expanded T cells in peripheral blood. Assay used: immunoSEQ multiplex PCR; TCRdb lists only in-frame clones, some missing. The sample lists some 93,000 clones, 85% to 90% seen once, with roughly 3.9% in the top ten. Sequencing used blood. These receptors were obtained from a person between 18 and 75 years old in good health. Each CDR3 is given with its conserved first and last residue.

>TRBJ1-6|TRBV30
CAWSIGANSPLHF
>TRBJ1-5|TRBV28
CASSLAGTGGANQPQHF
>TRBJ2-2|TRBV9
CASKQGTTGELFF
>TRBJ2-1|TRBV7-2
CASSFNHAGEQFF
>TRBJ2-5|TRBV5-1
CASSLGGQGTERETQYF
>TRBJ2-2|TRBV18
CASSPGGLSDTGELFF
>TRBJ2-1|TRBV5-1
CASSFLSRAGEHNEQFF
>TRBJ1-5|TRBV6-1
CASSVVQGQASNQPQHF
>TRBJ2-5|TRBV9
CASSVSGTGSGETQYF
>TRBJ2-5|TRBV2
CASRKTREPRETQYF
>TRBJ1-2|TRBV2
CASSEEGPASPNYGYTF
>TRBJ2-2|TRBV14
CASSQVYRTSKNTGELFF
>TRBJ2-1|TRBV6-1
CASSEGAVFGSYNEQFF
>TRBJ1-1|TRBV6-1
CASRGSMNTEAFF
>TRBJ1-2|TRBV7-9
CASSLATTNYGYTF
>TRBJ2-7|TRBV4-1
CASSQSQLTYEQYF
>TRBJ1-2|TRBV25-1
CASSEEWGAGNYGYTF
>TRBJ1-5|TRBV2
CASSVGILLGNQPQHF
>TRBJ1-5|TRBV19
CATFPGQGVGQPQHF
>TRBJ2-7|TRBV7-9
CASSTGVYEQYF
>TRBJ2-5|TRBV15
CATSRGQRQETQYF
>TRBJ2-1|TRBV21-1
CASSKIGASGENSYNEQFF
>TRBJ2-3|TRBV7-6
CASSHRQGRTDTQYF
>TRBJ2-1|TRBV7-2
CASSPPSSNEQFF
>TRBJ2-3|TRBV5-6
CASSSGGNTQYF
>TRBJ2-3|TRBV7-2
CASSGWELAGGYSTDTQYF
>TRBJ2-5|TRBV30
CAWSVASGETQYF
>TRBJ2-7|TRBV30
CASEGRVSYEQYF